What follows describes a single T cell receptor beta chain. What it binds is unknown. Trimming stripped 7 bases from V and 1 base from J, with 13 bases between. This CDR3 region has 14 residues. Germline-derived CDR1 and CDR2 are SEHNR and FQNEAQ (reference sequence). The data belong to a study of T cells in Graves' hyperthyroidism and ophthalmopathy. Overall study results and limits: Most thyroid clonotypes with frequency above 0.001 were detected in blood.

Amplification of TCR beta CDR3 regions used RNA as the template. An initial round of RT-PCR targeting the TCR CDR3 relied on the HTBI primer set. TCRdb analysed the multiplex PCR reads with MiXCR anew, one entry per CDR3 protein. The sample records 480,000 or so distinct CDR3 sequences, approximately 48% being singletons. Sequenced: peripheral blood or thyroid tissue (not recorded which). The chain employs TRBV7-9 and TRBJ1-1; D is ambiguous. This clonotype was obtained from an adult woman with Graves' disease, either hyperthyroidism or ophthalmopathy (not recorded which). This chain's CDR3 is CASKKGFTNTEAFF. The CDR3 DNA reads TGTGCCAGCAAGAAAGGCTTTACGAACACTGAAGCTTTCTTT. Full variable domain (missing parts from reference TRBV7-9 and TRBJ1-1): DTGVSQNPRHKITKRGQNVTFRCDPISEHNRLYWYRQTLGQGPEFLTYFQNEAQLEKSRLLSDRFSAERPKGSFSTLEIQRTEQGDSAMYLCASKKGFTNTEAFFGQGTRLTVV.